This TCR beta chain was profiled in a study of cytomegalovirus exposure and HLA in healthy donors. Germline CDR1 MNHEY, CDR2 SMNVEV (reference sequence). V shed 6 bases and J shed 4 bases, with 21 bases lying between them. The CDR3 covers 16 residues. Primers for the PCR totalled 60 Vbeta and 13 Jbeta. Assay: immunoSEQ multiplex PCR; the TCRdb copy retains only in-frame clones and omits some. The table shows 150,000 to 200,000 clones, with about three quarters occurring only once. This receptor was taken from a woman between 50 and 59 years old in good health and CMV-seropositive. The V gene is TRBV27, the J gene TRBJ1-2, with D possibly being TRBD1 (6 bases). Sequenced sample: PBMCs. CDR3 loop: CASSRSSGQGPYGYTF. CDR3 sequence (DNA): TGTGCCAGCAGCCGCTCTTCGGGACAAGGCCCCTATGGCTACACCTTC.